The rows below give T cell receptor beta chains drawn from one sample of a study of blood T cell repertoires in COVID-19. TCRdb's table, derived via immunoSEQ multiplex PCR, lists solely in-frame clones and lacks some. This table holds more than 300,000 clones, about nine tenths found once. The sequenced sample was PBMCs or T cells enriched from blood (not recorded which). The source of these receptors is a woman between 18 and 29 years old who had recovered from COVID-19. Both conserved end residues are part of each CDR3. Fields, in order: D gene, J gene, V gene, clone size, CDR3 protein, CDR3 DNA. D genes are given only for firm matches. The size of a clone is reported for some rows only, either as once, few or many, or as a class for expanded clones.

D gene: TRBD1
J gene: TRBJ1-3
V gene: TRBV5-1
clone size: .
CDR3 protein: CASSYYTGATGNTIYF
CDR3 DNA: TGCGCCAGCAGCTATTACACAGGGGCCACTGGAAACACCATATATTTT

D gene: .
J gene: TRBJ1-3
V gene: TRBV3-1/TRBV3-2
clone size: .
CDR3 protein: CASSPEAGNTIYF
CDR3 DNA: TGTGCCAGCAGCCCTGAGGCTGGAAACACCATATATTTT

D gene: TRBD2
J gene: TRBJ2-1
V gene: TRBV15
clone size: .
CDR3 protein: CATSTTSGGTNEQFF
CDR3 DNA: TGTGCCACCAGCACAACTAGCGGGGGAACCAATGAGCAGTTCTTC

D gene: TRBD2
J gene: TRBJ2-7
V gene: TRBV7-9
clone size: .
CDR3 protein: CASSRPSGGHSGSYEQYF
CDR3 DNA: TGTGCCAGCAGCCGTCCTAGCGGGGGACACTCCGGGTCCTACGAGCAGTACTTC

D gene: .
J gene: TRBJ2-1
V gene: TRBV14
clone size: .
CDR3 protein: CASSQAGPHEQFF
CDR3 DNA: TGTGCCAGCAGCCAAGCAGGGCCCCATGAGCAGTTCTTC

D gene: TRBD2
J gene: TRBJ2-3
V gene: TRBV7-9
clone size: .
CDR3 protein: CASSPAQKTSGGPADTQYF
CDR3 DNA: TGTGCCAGCAGCCCCGCACAGAAGACTAGCGGGGGGCCAGCAGATACGCAGTATTTT

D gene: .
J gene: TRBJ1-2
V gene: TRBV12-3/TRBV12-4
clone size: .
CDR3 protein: CASSRTAHYGYTF
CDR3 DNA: TGTGCCAGCAGTCGGACAGCCCACTATGGCTACACCTTC

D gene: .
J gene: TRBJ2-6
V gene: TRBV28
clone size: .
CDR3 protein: CASISQGSGANVLTF
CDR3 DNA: TGTGCCAGCATTTCCCAGGGTTCTGGGGCCAACGTCCTGACTTTC

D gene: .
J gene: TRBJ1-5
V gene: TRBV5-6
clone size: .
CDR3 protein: CASSLQENSNQPQHF
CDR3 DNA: TGTGCCAGCAGCTTACAGGAGAATTCTAATCAGCCCCAGCATTTT

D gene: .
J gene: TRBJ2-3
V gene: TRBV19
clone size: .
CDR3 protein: CASSPSLLAGADTQYF
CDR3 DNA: TGTGCCAGTAGCCCCTCCCTGCTAGCCGGGGCAGATACGCAGTATTTT

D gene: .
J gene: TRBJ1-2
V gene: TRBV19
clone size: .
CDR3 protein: CASSILSGGKGGGYTF
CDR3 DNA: TGTGCCAGTAGTATACTGTCGGGAGGGAAGGGCGGTGGCTACACCTTC

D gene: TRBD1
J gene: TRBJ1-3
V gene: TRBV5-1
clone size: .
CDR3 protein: CASSSGTGGNTIYF
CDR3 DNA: TGCGCCAGCAGCTCCGGGACAGGGGGAAACACCATATATTTT

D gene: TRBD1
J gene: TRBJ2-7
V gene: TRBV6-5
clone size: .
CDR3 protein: CASSYSRDRGYEQYF
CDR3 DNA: TGTGCCAGCAGTTACTCGCGGGACAGGGGCTACGAGCAGTACTTC

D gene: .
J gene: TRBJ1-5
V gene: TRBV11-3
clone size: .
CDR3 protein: CASSHPGVCNQPQHF
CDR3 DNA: TGTGCCAGCAGCCACCCGGGGGTGTGCAATCAGCCCCAGCATTTT

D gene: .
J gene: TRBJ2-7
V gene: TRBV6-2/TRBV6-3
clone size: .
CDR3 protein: CASSSLLSTGSQNEQYF
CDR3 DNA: TGTGCCAGCAGTTCACTCCTATCAACAGGGAGTCAGAACGAGCAGTACTTC

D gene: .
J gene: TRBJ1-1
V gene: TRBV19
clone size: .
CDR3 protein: CASSIGHNTEAFF
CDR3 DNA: TGTGCCAGTAGTATAGGACATAACACTGAAGCTTTCTTT

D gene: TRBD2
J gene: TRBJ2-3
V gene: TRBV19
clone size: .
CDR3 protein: CASSQRGGIATSTDTQYF
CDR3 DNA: TGTGCCAGTAGTCAGCGGGGGGGCATCGCTACTAGCACAGATACGCAGTATTTT

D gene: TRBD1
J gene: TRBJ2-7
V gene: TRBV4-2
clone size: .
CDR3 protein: CASSQVAGTGTYEQYF
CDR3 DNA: TGTGCCAGCAGCCAAGTCGCCGGGACAGGGACCTACGAGCAGTACTTC

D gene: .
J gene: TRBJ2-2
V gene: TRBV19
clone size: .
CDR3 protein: CASKGGHTGELFF
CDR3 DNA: TGTGCCAGCAAGGGCGGGCACACCGGGGAGCTGTTTTTT

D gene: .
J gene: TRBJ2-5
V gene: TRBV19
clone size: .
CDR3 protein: CASSRGELGETQYF
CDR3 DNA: TGTGCCAGTAGTAGGGGCGAGTTGGGGGAGACCCAGTACTTC

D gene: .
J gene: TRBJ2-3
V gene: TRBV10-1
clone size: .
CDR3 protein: CASSERTAEAKDTQYF
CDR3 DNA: TGCGCCAGCAGCGAGAGGACAGCAGAGGCCAAGGATACGCAGTATTTT

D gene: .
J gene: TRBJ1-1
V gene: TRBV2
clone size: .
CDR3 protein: CASSNQGITEAFF
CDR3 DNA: TGTGCCAGCAGTAATCAGGGGATCACTGAAGCTTTCTTT

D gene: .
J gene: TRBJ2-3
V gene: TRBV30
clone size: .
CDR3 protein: CAWSSLTGDTQYF
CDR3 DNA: TGTGCCTGGAGTTCATTGACGGGAGATACGCAGTATTTT

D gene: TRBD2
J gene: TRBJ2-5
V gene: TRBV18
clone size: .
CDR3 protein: CASSPPGLAEGETQYF
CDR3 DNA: TGTGCCAGCTCACCGCCCGGACTAGCGGAGGGAGAGACCCAGTACTTC

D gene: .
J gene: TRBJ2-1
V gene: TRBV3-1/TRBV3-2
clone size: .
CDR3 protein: CASSQEGLYNEQFF
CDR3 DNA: TGTGCCAGCAGCCAAGAAGGACTCTACAATGAGCAGTTCTTC

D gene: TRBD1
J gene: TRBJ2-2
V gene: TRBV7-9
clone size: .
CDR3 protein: CASSFDRGHNTGELFF
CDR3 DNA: TGTGCCAGCAGTTTTGACAGGGGGCATAACACCGGGGAGCTGTTTTTT

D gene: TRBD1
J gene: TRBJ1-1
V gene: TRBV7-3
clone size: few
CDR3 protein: CASSLNPLRQGEEAFF
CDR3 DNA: TGTGCCAGCAGCTTAAATCCCCTACGACAGGGTGAGGAAGCTTTCTTT

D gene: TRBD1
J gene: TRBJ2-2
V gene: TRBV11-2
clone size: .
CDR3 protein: CASSPTGGSFSGELFF
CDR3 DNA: TGTGCCAGCAGCCCTACAGGGGGGTCGTTCTCCGGGGAGCTGTTTTTT

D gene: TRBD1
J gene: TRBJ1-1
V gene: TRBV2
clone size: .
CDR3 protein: CASSASGGPEAFF
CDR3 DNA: TGTGCCAGCAGTGCCTCAGGGGGACCTGAAGCTTTCTTT

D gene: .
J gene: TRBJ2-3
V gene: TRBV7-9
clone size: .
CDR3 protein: CASSSIGADTQYF
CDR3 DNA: TGTGCCAGCAGCTCGATAGGAGCAGATACGCAGTATTTT

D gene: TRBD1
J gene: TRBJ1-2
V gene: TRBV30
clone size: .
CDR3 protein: CAWRARNTGATGYTF
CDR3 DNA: TGTGCCTGGAGAGCTAGAAACACAGGGGCGACTGGCTACACCTTC

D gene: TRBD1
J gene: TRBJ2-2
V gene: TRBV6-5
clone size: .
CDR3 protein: CASSYSQGVNTGELFF
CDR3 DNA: TGTGCCAGCAGTTACTCACAGGGGGTGAACACCGGGGAGCTGTTTTTT

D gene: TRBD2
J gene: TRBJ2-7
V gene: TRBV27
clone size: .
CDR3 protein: CASSLRYTAGYEQYF
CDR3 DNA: TGTGCCAGCAGTCTACGATACACAGCGGGATACGAGCAGTACTTC

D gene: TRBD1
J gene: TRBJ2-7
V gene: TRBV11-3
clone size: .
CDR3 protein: CASSGGQASSYEQYF
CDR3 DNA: TGTGCCAGCAGCGGGGGACAGGCGAGCTCCTACGAGCAGTACTTC

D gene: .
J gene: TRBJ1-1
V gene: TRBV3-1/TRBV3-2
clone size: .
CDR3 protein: CASSQNPGAEAFF
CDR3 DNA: TGTGCCAGCAGCCAAAATCCGGGGGCTGAAGCTTTCTTT

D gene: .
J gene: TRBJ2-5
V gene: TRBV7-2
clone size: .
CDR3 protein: CASSLNGGYWGRETQYF
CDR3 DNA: TGTGCCAGCAGCTTAAATGGGGGGTATTGGGGTCGGGAGACCCAGTACTTC

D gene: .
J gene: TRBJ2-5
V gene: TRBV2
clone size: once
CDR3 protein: CASSEASGSKETQYF
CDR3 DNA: TGTGCCAGCAGTGAAGCCTCAGGGTCCAAAGAGACCCAGTACTTC

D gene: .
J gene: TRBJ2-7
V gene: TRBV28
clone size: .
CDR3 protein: CASNRAPTYEQYF
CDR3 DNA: TGTGCCAGCAACAGGGCTCCGACCTACGAGCAGTACTTC

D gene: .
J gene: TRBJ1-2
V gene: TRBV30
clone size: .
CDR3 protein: CAWTGGASYGYTF
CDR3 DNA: TGTGCCTGGACGGGGGGGGCGAGCTATGGCTACACCTTC

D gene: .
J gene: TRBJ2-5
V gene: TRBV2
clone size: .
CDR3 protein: CASSEALRQTELDQETQYF
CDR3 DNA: TGTGCCAGCAGTGAAGCGTTGAGACAGACAGAGTTGGATCAAGAGACCCAGTACTTC

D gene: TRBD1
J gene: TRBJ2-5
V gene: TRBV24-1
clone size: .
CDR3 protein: CATGGYTGGGQETQYF
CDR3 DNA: TGTGCCACCGGGGGATATACAGGGGGAGGACAAGAGACCCAGTACTTC

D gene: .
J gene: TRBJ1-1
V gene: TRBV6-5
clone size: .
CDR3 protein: CASTLAGGSTEAFF
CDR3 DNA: TGTGCCAGCACCCTTGCGGGGGGCTCCACTGAAGCTTTCTTT

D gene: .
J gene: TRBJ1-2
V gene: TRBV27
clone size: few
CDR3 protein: CASSVVGSTTRGYTF
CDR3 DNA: TGTGCCAGCTCCGTGGTAGGCAGCACGACGAGGGGCTACACCTTC

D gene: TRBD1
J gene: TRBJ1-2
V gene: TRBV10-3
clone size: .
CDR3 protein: CATVDRGWYGYTF
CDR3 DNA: TGTGCCACTGTGGACAGGGGGTGGTATGGCTACACCTTC

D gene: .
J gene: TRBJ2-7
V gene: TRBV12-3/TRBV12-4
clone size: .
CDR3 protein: CASSSAYEQYF
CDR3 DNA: TGTGCCAGCAGTTCGGCCTACGAGCAGTACTTC

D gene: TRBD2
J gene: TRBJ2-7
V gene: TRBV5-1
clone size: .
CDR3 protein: CASSLRRGLEFGEQYF
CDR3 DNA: TGCGCCAGCAGTTTGCGTCGAGGACTAGAATTCGGGGAGCAGTACTTC

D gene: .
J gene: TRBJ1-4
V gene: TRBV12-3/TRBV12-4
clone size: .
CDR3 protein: CASRSGGREKLFF
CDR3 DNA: TGTGCCAGCAGGAGTGGAGGGCGTGAAAAACTGTTTTTT

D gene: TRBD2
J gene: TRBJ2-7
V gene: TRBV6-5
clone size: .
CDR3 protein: CATLAGVGDEQYF
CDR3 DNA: TGTGCCACCCTAGCGGGAGTGGGGGACGAGCAGTACTTC

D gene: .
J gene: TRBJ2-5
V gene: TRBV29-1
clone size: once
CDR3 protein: CSAGVVNLETQYF
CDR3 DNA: TGCAGCGCAGGGGTGGTGAATTTGGAGACCCAGTACTTC

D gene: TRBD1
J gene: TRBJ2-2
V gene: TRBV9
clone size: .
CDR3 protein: CASSPRDRGDTGELFF
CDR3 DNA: TGTGCCAGCAGCCCTAGGGACAGGGGGGACACCGGGGAGCTGTTTTTT

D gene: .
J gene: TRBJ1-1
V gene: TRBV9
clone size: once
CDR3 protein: CASSRRGGPEAFF
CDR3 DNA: TGTGCCAGCAGCCGGCGGGGGGGCCCTGAAGCTTTCTTT

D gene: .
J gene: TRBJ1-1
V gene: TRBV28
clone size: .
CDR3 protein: CASSLGYSPNTEAFF
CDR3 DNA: TGTGCCAGCAGTTTAGGTTACAGTCCTAACACTGAAGCTTTCTTT

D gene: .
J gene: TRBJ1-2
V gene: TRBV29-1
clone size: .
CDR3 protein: CSVEGREEGYTF
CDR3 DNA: TGCAGCGTTGAGGGGCGGGAGGAGGGCTACACCTTC

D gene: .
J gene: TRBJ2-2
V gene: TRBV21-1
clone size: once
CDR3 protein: CASSRTYGPGELFF
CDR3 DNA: TGTGCCAGCAGCAGGACATACGGACCCGGGGAGCTGTTTTTT

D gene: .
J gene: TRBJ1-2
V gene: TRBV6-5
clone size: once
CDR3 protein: CASAINRAGGYTF
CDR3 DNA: TGTGCCAGCGCGATCAACCGGGCGGGGGGCTACACCTTC

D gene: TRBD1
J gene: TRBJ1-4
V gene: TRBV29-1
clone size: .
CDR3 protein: CSVRGATNEKLFF
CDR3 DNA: TGCAGCGTCAGGGGGGCAACTAATGAAAAACTGTTTTTT

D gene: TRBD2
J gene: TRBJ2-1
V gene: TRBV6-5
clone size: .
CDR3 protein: CASKQGAGGPHEQFF
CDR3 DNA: TGTGCCAGCAAACAGGGAGCGGGAGGGCCCCATGAGCAGTTCTTC

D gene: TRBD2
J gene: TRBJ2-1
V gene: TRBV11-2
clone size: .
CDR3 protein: CASSLRASGTYNEQFF
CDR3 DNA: TGTGCCAGCAGCTTAAGGGCTAGCGGGACTTACAATGAGCAGTTCTTC

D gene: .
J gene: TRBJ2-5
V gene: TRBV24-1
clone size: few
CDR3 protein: CATGGGGEETQYF
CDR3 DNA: TGTGCCACCGGAGGAGGGGGCGAGGAGACCCAGTACTTC

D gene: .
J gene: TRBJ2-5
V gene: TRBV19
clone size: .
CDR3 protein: CASKQVYQETQYF
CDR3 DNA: TGTGCCAGTAAACAGGTGTACCAAGAGACCCAGTACTTC